The sequence of this T cell receptor (beta chain) was determined in a study of cytomegalovirus exposure and HLA in healthy donors (TCRdb year 2017). Study-wide context: According to an earlier analysis of 450 to 650 of the donors, some 180 million T cells yielded 90 million to 130 million unique TCR beta sequences and around 280 Gb of sequence data. An early release covering more than 500 HLA-typed donors comprised approximately 300 gigabases of sequencing data and around 86 million unique TCR sequences. Of the approximately 400 genotyped donors, around 81% fell in the genetic ancestry cluster associated with self-reported Caucasian donors. The study aimed to test whether signatures of past pathogen exposure could be identified by cataloging public T cell receptors. The study profiled the T cell repertoires of around 700 subjects by immunosequencing and related them to cytomegalovirus serostatus. Besides the first cohort of under 700 subjects, a separate validation cohort made up of 120 different subjects was used. To predict cytomegalovirus infection status, the study combined high-throughput TCR immunosequencing, statistical association of individual TCRs with disease status, and machine learning. To study patterns of TCR occurrence, a later analysis re-analyzed previously published TCR beta repertoires from 666 donors and added high-resolution HLA genotyping. In the later analysis, no new phenotypic data were used to find candidate immune exposures; instead, reliance was placed on TCR beta sequences and their occurrence across donors. An earlier analysis of fewer than 750 of the donors used high-throughput TCR beta sequencing to judge whether each TCR beta V gene segment behaved as functional or pseudogenic. Donor age, sex, ethnicity and CMV serostatus were compiled together with the repertoire data. Genome-wide SNP genotypes for about 55% of the roughly 670 donors were used in a later genetic analysis, which treated that subset as a discovery cohort. Every repertoire in the discovery cohort had been generated on one and the same sequencing platform. Both class I and class II loci were covered by HLA typing, at four-digit resolution. Typing coverage differed by locus: A, B, C, DRB1 and DQB1 were typed in roughly 620-630 donors, DQA1 in 522, DPA1 in roughly 590, and DPB1 in approximately 450. Four or five DR-DQ haplotypes were treated as single units for association and clustering because of strong linkage in the cohort. Across some 400 genotyped donors of the cohort, an average of approximately 200,000 unique TCR beta nucleotide sequences per donor were sequenced, and 15% to 20% of those sequences were non-productive. What the authors observed across the whole study: According to a later analysis, most CMV-associated TCR beta chains appeared to be HLA-restricted, and the HLA associations seemed to be driven largely by CMV exposure. In a later analysis, TCR association rates were found to vary across HLA loci, with the most associated TCRs seen for DRB1 alleles and the fewest for HLA-C alleles. Most TCR sequences were observed very rarely across donors, whereas some public TCRs were present in many individuals. An earlier analysis of approximately 590 of the donors showed that most TCR beta V segments appeared in productive rearrangements either about 87% or about 30% of the time, which broadly matched IMGT annotations. In a later analysis, HLA-associated TCR beta chains were found to be more clonally expanded and to have lower generation probabilities than equally common non-associated chains. A few of the identified cytomegalovirus-associated TCR beta chains were confirmed in vitro to be specific for cytomegalovirus antigens. A later analysis associated around 16,000 TCR beta sequences with specific HLA alleles at a false discovery rate of 0.05. A cluster of highly shared sequence variants was judged likely to be a technical artifact of the sequencing pipeline. Correlated functional status among segregating V segments might reflect linkage disequilibrium, but an unknown experimental factor could not be ruled out. Some IMGT-functional V segments, including TRBV6-2 and TRBV6-3, could not be told apart with the 87-base-pair reads, so those segments were excluded. When HLA alleles, especially DR and DQ, strongly co-occurred, attributing TCR associations to individual alleles was difficult. According to a later analysis, parvovirus B19, influenza, CMV and Epstein-Barr virus appeared linked to several top co-occurrence clusters. The presence/absence analyses assumed that sequencing depth was roughly uniform across donors, and that assumption may not be true. Cytomegalovirus status was reported to be diagnosed by the classifier with high specificity and sensitivity in both the original and validation cohorts. A further reported finding was that TCR beta sequences accurately predicted the HLA-A and HLA-B alleles for most subjects in the first cohort. The study listed 170 or so TCR beta chains as associated with cytomegalovirus. HLA typing was unavailable for some donors at each locus, so association tests used only the typed subset. It was suggested by the authors that the approach could potentially be generalized to other disease states and immunological phenotypes. For the cohort, immune exposure information was limited to CMV serostatus. In a later genetic analysis, fewer N-insertions in productive TCRs were reported among donors in an Asian-associated ancestry cluster than the approximately 710-donor mean. Only TCR beta chains were sequenced in this cohort, and the absence of alpha or paired-chain data limited detectable features. Some 16 rarely observed V segments, including chromosome 9 orphons, were excluded from the earlier analysis of approximately 500 of the donors because counts were too low. A later genetic analysis associated a missense DCLRE1C variant with V-gene and J-gene trimming of TCR beta chains, and an independent cohort replicated the association.

The cohort was made up of roughly 670 healthy bone marrow donors. At the time of sampling, every cohort member was nominally healthy, though immune exposures that went unrecorded were likely present. The donor tested CMV seronegative, placing the donor among the roughly 400 seronegative members of the cohort. Each donor provided a peripheral blood sample, and peripheral blood mononuclear cells were used for TCR beta sequencing. The Qiagen DNeasy Blood Extraction Kit was used to extract genomic DNA from the blood cell samples. Between the V and J ends, shortened by 6 bases and 1 base respectively, the junction contains 9 bases. From a lookup of the germline V gene (reference sequence), CDR1 and CDR2 are MNHEY and SMNVEV. There are 13 amino acids in the CDR3, from cysteine to phenylalanine inclusive. This entry keeps only the CDR3 DNA: 39 bases, framed from base 1. The library was built by means of the immunoSEQ multiplex PCR assay. For the multiplex PCR, a mixture combining 60 forward primers for TCR Vbeta segments and 13 reverse primers for TCR Jbeta segments was used. The CDR3 region of rearranged TCR beta genes was amplified from genomic DNA by a multiplex PCR assay. On the Illumina HiSeq System, the amplified TCR beta libraries were sequenced as 87-base-pair reads. The source study handled its data this way. In a later analysis, tens of millions of unique TCR beta chains were counted across the 500 to 850 repertoires, and about 9.9 million of these chains were shared by at least two donors. To remove PCR and sequencing errors, raw reads were error-corrected and collapsed into unique sequences using a nearest-neighbor algorithm that merged closely related sequences. CDR3 sequences were aligned to IMGT reference sequences to assign V, D and J gene segments. For a sequence to be retained, a match of at least six nucleotides to both a V gene segment and a J gene segment was required. Rearrangements were classified as productive when the CDR3 lacked stop codons and remained in frame with V and J, and all other rearrangements were classified as non-productive. CDR3 was defined according to IMGT convention as the region running from the second conserved V-encoded cysteine to the conserved J-encoded phenylalanine. Sequences without an unambiguous match to a single V gene segment were excluded from the earlier analysis of 450 to 750 of the donors. An earlier analysis of several hundred of the donors called V segments functional above 56.7% productive rearrangements and segregating when the between-donor standard deviation exceeded 5%. To diagnose cytomegalovirus status from the catalog of TCR beta chain sequences, a statistical classification framework was built. A later analysis assigned V and J genes by comparing TCR nucleotide sequences with IMGT/GENE-DB human TR gene sequences. Using the TCRdist pipeline, a later analysis assigned CDR3 sequences along with most-parsimonious VDJ recombination scenarios. In a later analysis, each TCR beta chain was defined by its CDR3 amino acid sequence together with its V-gene family, and reads without a unique V-gene family were excluded. As a way to deal with suspected cross-contamination and a sequencing artifact, a later analysis dropped 640 or so nucleotide sequences that were highly shared and had low generation probability. In a later analysis, a clonal expansion index for each public chain was calculated from normalized within-repertoire ranks of inferred template counts. A later analysis computed generation probabilities with a VDJ recombination model fitted to out-of-frame rearrangements, and checked the results against IGoR. In a later analysis, TCR-TCR, TCR-HLA and TCR-CMV co-occurrence was scored with hypergeometric tests, and a repertoire-size bias correction was applied to TCR pairs. In a later analysis, false discovery rates were estimated by permuting HLA or CMV assignments 20 times. In a later analysis, co-occurring TCRs were grouped using DBSCAN, and TCRdist sequence similarity was added for clustering within HLA-allele-positive subsets. Repertoires with fewer than 30,000 or more than 120,000 public chains, plus five repertoires with anomalous nucleotide sharing, were excluded from co-occurrence clustering. TCRdb retrieved this table from immuneACCESS and kept in-frame rearrangements only. Not all clones are present; in checked studies, unresolved V genes account for under half, and no reason is known for the remainder. That table supplies the V and J calls and clone size; D and trimming were determined from the DNA. This sample gives more than 95,000 clones in total; roughly 80% of them show up just once. Clones ranked in the top ten supply about 1.7% of the sample.

For this clone: Which antigen it targets is not known. Per-base qualities were not stored, and no clone one base away is much larger.

This sequence was found in a woman aged 40 to 49 in good health and CMV-seronegative. Sample: PBMCs. This chain joins TRBV27 to TRBJ1-2; TRBD1 might be the D gene, on 5 matching bases. At the DNA level, the sequence is TGTGCCAGCAGCCAAGGGGTTAACTATGGCTACACCTTC. It translates to CASSQGVNYGYTF.